This entry lists 14 T cell receptor beta chains sequenced from one sample in a study of identical twins. Each CDR3 protein is one row after TCRdb ran MiXCR on the 5' RACE reads. The sample holds fewer than 650,000 distinct CDR3 sequences, 9% to 10% seen once. The same sample was also studied in work on yellow fever vaccine responses in identical twins.

Sequences were obtained from PBMCs. These receptors were taken from a woman between 18 and 29 years old in good health.

This chain joins TRBV12-3 or TRBV12-4 and TRBJ2-1; the D is unclear. CDR3 length: 12 amino acids. Deletions cut 2 bases from V and 6 bases from J, with 5 bases between. CDR3 in DNA: TGTGCCAGCAGTTTACTAACCAATGAGCAGTTCTTC. Protein product: CASSLLTNEQFF.

This sequence joins TRBV20-1 and TRBJ2-2; the D is unclear. V was pared by 6 bases and J by 1 base, with 15 bases between. CDR1 and CDR2 (germline): DFQATT, SNEGSKA (reference sequence). This CDR3 contains 15 residues. CDR3 DNA: TGCAGTGCGATCGCCCCTGCCGAGAACACCGGGGAGCTGTTTTTT. Protein sequence: CSAIAPAENTGELFF.

This clonotype was seen repeatedly, ten times or more. The chain carries TRBV20-1 and TRBJ2-1; TRBD2 agrees at 9 bases. Germline CDR1 reads DFQATT; CDR2 reads SNEGSKA (reference sequence). The CDR3 contains 16 residues. V lost 0 bases, J lost 8 bases, and 11 bases stayed unmatched. The CDR3 region has the DNA TGCAGTGCTAGAGATGCTACCGACCCTAGCGGGGATGAGCAGTTCTTC. As protein: CSARDATDPSGDEQFF.

This clonotype was observed many times. The chain employs TRBV29-1 and TRBJ2-7, with 8 bases aligning to TRBD1. Losses at the gene ends were 8 bases for V and 9 bases for J; bases not matched to a gene: 12. CDR1 is SQVTM and CDR2 is ANQGSEA in the germline V gene. This CDR3 is 12 amino acids long. The CDR3 loop is CSLAGTGGMQYF. The CDR3 coding sequence is TGCAGCCTTGCCGGGACAGGAGGGATGCAGTACTTC.

This clonotype was seen many times. The chain employs TRBV7-9 and TRBJ2-1; D call uncertain. Trimming pared 0 bases from V and 8 bases from J, leaving 11 bases between. CDR1 and CDR2 (germline): SEHNR, FQNEAQ (reference sequence). The CDR3 is 14 residues long. CDR3 protein: CASSLASLIDEQFF. DNA of the CDR3: TGTGCCAGCAGCTTAGCAAGCCTAATCGATGAGCAGTTCTTC.

J is TRBJ2-5 and V is TRBV20-1, with D perhaps assigned TRBD1 or TRBD2 (5 bases each). V was trimmed by 8 bases and J by 7 bases, leaving 11 bases between them. The length of the CDR3 is 10 residues. Germline-derived CDR1 and CDR2 are DFQATT and SNEGSKA (reference sequence). CDR3 nucleotides: TGCAGTCGGGGAAGGGGGACCCAGTACTTC. Its translation: CSRGRGTQYF.

The rearrangement links TRBV29-1 to TRBJ2-7, with 7 nucleotides matching TRBD1. J gave up 9 bases and V 1 base, and 18 bases lay outside the gene matches. The CDR3 is made up of 16 amino acids. Germline values: CDR1 SQVTM, CDR2 ANQGSEA. The CDR3 coding sequence is TGCAGCGTTGAAGTGGGTCCTAGCAGGGGGTACTCTTTGCAGTACTTC. Translation: CSVEVGPSRGYSLQYF.

This clonotype was seen more than once but under ten times. CDR3: CASSQWTGGNTEAFF. In nucleotides, the CDR3 is TGCGCCAGCAGTCAATGGACAGGGGGGAACACTGAAGCTTTCTTT. This chain connects TRBV5-1 to TRBJ1-1; 10 nucleotides line up with TRBD1. The CDR3 has 15 residues. Germline V lookup: CDR1 SGHRS, CDR2 YFSETQ. V lost 5 bases, J lost 1 base, and 5 bases stayed unmatched.

This clonotype came up a few times. This rearrangement joins TRBV27 to TRBJ1-4; D possibly corresponds to TRBD1 (5 bases). The CDR3 has 15 amino acids. From germline, CDR1 is MNHEY and CDR2 SMNVEV (reference sequence). V gave up 6 bases and J gave up 0 bases, with 11 bases separating them. CDR3 DNA sequence: TGTGCCAGCAGGAGTAGGGGCGCAACTAATGAAAAACTGTTTTTT. This gives the protein CASRSRGATNEKLFF.

There are a few counts of this clonotype. The rearrangement uses TRBV20-1 and TRBJ2-3, with D possibly TRBD1 on 6 matching bases. The V gene's germline CDR1 is DFQATT and CDR2 SNEGSKA (reference sequence). Trimming took 0 bases from V and 0 from J, leaving 16 bases between them. The CDR3 loop spans 17 amino acids. CDR3: CSARELTGDISTDTQYF. For the CDR3, the DNA is TGCAGTGCTAGAGAACTGACAGGCGATATAAGCACAGATACGCAGTATTTT.

V and J are TRBV11-2 and TRBJ2-1, with 13 bases lining up with TRBD2. CDR3 length equals 17 residues. Losses at the gene ends were 0 bases for V and 15 bases for J; bases not matched to a gene: 14. Germline CDR1 is SGHAT and CDR2 is FQNNGV. CDR3 nucleotides: TGTGCCAGCAGCTTAGAGGGGACTAGCGGGGCCCTACAGGGACGGTTCTTC. As protein: CASSLEGTSGALQGRFF.

This clonotype showed up just a few times. This chain joins TRBV11-2 and TRBJ2-1; D remains unclear. CDR1 is SGHAT and CDR2 is FQNNGV in the germline V gene. The CDR3 sequence is 15 residues long. Trimming cost V 2 bases and J 8 bases, with 16 bases left between them. CDR3 region: CASSLTPRLGDEQFF. As DNA, the CDR3 is TGTGCCAGCAGCTTAACTCCCAGGCTCGGCGATGAGCAGTTCTTC.

This chain connects TRBV7-9 to TRBJ2-7; D uncertain. There are 12 residues in the CDR3. With 5 bases removed from V and 2 bases from J, the gap between germline ends came to 7 bases. Germline CDR1 SEHNR, CDR2 FQNEAQ (reference sequence). The CDR3 DNA reads as TGTGCCAGCAGCCTTATACCCTACGAGCAGTACTTC. This encodes CASSLIPYEQYF.

This clonotype was seen a few times. The V call is TRBV2, the J call TRBJ1-1; no reliable D call. Trimming cost V 3 bases and J 6 bases, with 17 bases left between them. There are 15 residues in the CDR3. The germline gives CDR1 SNHLY, CDR2 FYNNEI. In DNA, the CDR3 is TGTGCCAGCAGTGAGGGTTTGGGAGGGTCCCCTGAAGCTTTCTTT. Protein sequence: CASSEGLGGSPEAFF.